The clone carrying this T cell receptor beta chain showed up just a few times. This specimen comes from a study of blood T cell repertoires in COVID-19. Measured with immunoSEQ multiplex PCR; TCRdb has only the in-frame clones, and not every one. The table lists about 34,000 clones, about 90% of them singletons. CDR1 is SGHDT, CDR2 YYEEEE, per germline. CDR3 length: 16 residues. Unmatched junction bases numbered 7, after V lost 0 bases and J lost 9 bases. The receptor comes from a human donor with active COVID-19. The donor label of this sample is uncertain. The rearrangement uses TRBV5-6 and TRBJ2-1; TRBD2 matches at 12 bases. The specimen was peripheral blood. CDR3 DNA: TGTGCCAGCAGCTTGGTAACTAGCGGGGGGACGGGTGAGCAGTTCTTC. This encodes CASSLVTSGGTGEQFF.